Presented here are 20 T cell receptor beta chains from one specimen sequenced in a study of T cells after yellow fever vaccination. MiXCR was run by TCRdb on the 5' RACE reads, yielding one entry per CDR3 protein. This sample has hundreds of thousands of distinct CDR3 sequences, with 4.1% found just once. The source material was PBMCs, sampled 5 days after the yellow fever booster vaccination. All receptors derive from a man between 18 and 29 years old who received the YFV17D yellow fever vaccine.

The J gene is TRBJ2-2, the V gene TRBV4-1; D remains ambiguous. The CDR3 loop spans 14 amino acids. V shed 0 bases and J shed 4 bases, with 6 bases lying between them. Germline loops: CDR1 MGHRA, CDR2 YSYEKL. The CDR3 spells CASSQEMITGELFF. CDR3 coding DNA: TGCGCCAGCAGCCAAGAAATGATCACCGGGGAGCTGTTTTTT.

V usage is TRBV11-2 and J usage is TRBJ1-5; D is undetermined. Germline CDR1 reads SGHAT; CDR2 reads FQNNGV. The CDR3 sequence is 15 residues long. The V and J ends lost 0 bases and 7 bases respectively, with 13 bases between them. CDR3 loop: CASSLDPGGGQPQHF. CDR3 nucleotide sequence: TGTGCCAGCAGCTTAGACCCGGGAGGTGGACAGCCCCAGCATTTT.

As regards this clonotype: A much more abundant neighbour one base away suggests this may be a read error. This chain joins TRBV5-1 and TRBJ2-3; 7 bases are shared with TRBD2. Looked up from germline, CDR1 is SGHRS and CDR2 is YFSETQ. This CDR3 region has 16 residues. The CDR3, as DNA: TGCTCCAGCAGCCTCACCTCAGCGGGGCGCACAGATACGCAGTATTTT. Translation gives CSSSLTSAGRTDTQYF.

This sequence joins TRBV6-5 and TRBJ2-3; 8 bases line up with TRBD2. This CDR3 is built from 15 residues. Germline V gives CDR1 MNHEY, CDR2 SVGAGI. V lost 6 bases to trimming and J lost 4 bases; unmatched junction nucleotides: 9. This CDR3 reads CASSTRGGVADTQYF. In nucleotides, the CDR3 is TGTGCCAGCAGCACTCGGGGGGGTGTGGCAGATACGCAGTATTTT.

A word on this clonotype: The DNA is left out, because the CDR3 cannot be placed on it with certainty; the CDR3 is given as TCRdb lists it. The chain uses TRBV12-3 or TRBV12-4 and TRBJ2-7; TRBD1, the table's D call, was not compared with the DNA. The CDR3 totals 14 residues, both ends included. The CDR3 is CASSSSGGGYEQYF.

Points on this clonotype: This may stem from a read error, because a much larger clone lies one nucleotide away. The V gene is TRBV27, the J gene TRBJ2-1; D is perhaps TRBD1 or TRBD2 (5 bases each). The germline V gene encodes CDR1 MNHEY and CDR2 SMNVEV (reference sequence). The CDR3 covers 14 residues. In nucleotides, the CDR3 is TGTGCCAGCAGTCCGGGGCCTACCTACACTGAGCAGTTCTTC. Its translation: CASSPGPTYTEQFF.

The chain joins TRBV28 to TRBJ1-1, with D perhaps matching TRBD1 (6 bases). This CDR3 is built from 13 residues. CDR1 MDHEN and CDR2 SYDVKM come from the germline V gene. With 5 bases removed from V and 12 bases from J, the gap between germline ends came to 19 bases. The CDR3 nucleotides read TGTGCCAGCAGTCCGGGGACCTACAGGGTTCCTTTCTTT. This sequence encodes CASSPGTYRVPFF.

This clonotype has only a few counts. The chain links TRBV6-5 to TRBJ1-2, with 9 bases matching TRBD1. V lost 1 base to trimming and J lost 6 bases; unmatched junction nucleotides: 3. Looked up from germline, CDR1 is MNHEY and CDR2 is SVGAGI. This CDR3 has 14 amino acids. The CDR3 is CASSYWGTGNGYTF. Written as DNA, the CDR3 is TGTGCCAGCAGTTACTGGGGGACAGGGAATGGCTACACCTTC.

This clonotype has a count of ten or more. The chain couples TRBV6-2 or TRBV6-3 to TRBJ2-4, with TRBD1 identical over 8 bases. The CDR3 is 16 residues long. Germline V lookup: CDR1 MNHEY, CDR2 SVGEGT. V shed 7 bases, J shed 8 bases, and the junction held 16 bases outside the gene matches. CDR3 residues: CASKSQGALKSDIQYF. CDR3 nucleotides: TGTGCCAGCAAGTCCCAGGGGGCACTCAAATCTGACATTCAGTACTTC.

This clonotype was seen only a few times. The genes are TRBV19 and TRBJ2-5; 7 bases line up with TRBD2. The V segment lost 4 bases and the J segment 1 base; nucleotides outside the gene matches: 15. The germline V gene has CDR1 LNHDA and CDR2 SQIVND (reference sequence). This CDR3 comprises 18 residues. The CDR3 DNA follows: TGTGCCAGTAGTACCTCGTTCGGAAGCGGGGTTTTCCAAGAGACCCAGTACTTC. It codes for CASSTSFGSGVFQETQYF. Full variable domain (rest looked up from reference TRBV19 and TRBJ2-5): DGGITQSPKYLFRKEGQNVTLSCEQNLNHDAMYWYRQDPGQGLRLIYYSQIVNDFQKGDIAEGYSVSREKKESFPLTVTSAQKNPTAFYLCASSTSFGSGVFQETQYFGPGTRLLVL.

The chain combines TRBV4-1 with TRBJ1-5, with D maybe TRBD1 (5 bases). This CDR3 region has 18 residues. CDR1 is MGHRA, CDR2 YSYEKL, per germline. V was pared by 0 bases and J by 2 bases, with 17 bases between. The CDR3 sequence: CASSQELHRGVGNQPQHF. Written as DNA, the CDR3 is TGCGCCAGCAGCCAAGAACTACACCGAGGGGTTGGCAATCAGCCCCAGCATTTT.

The rearrangement uses TRBV7-2 and TRBJ2-5, with D possibly matching TRBD1 (6 bases). With 5 bases removed from V and 1 base from J, the gap between germline ends came to 17 bases. Germline V gives CDR1 SGHTA, CDR2 FQGNSA. This CDR3 region has 16 residues. CDR3 bases: TGTGCCAGCAGCGTTCCGGGACAATCCCCCCAAGAGACCCAGTACTTC. Translation gives CASSVPGQSPQETQYF.

The table lists this clonotype with a few counts. This chain links TRBV28 with TRBJ1-6; 7 positions agree with TRBD1. The CDR3 runs to 16 residues. V lost 5 bases, J lost 6 bases, and 10 bases stayed unmatched. The germline V gene has CDR1 MDHEN and CDR2 SYDVKM. The CDR3 here is CASSRWGQSLNSPLHF. The CDR3 DNA reads TGTGCCAGCAGTCGCTGGGGACAGTCCCTTAATTCACCCCTCCACTTT.

V is TRBV18 and J is TRBJ1-6; D call uncertain. This CDR3 comprises 13 residues. CDR1 and CDR2 (germline): KGHSH, LQKENI. Trimming cost V 2 bases and J 6 bases, with 5 bases left between them. The chain's CDR3 is CASSPGFNSPLHF. The CDR3 region has the DNA TGTGCCAGCTCACCAGGCTTTAATTCACCCCTCCACTTT. The full variable domain, in which reference TRBV18 and TRBJ1-6 provide the parts outside the CDR3, is NAGVMQNPRHLVRRRGQEARLRCSPMKGHSHVYWYRQLPEEGLKFMVYLQKENIIDESGMPKERFSAEFPKEGPSILRIQQVVRGDSAAYFCASSPGFNSPLHFGNGTRLTVT.

The DNA of the CDR3 is TGTGCCAGCAGTCGGCGGGGAGGTGGGGAGCTTCAAGAGACCCAGTACTTC. The encoded protein is CASSRRGGGELQETQYF. This sequence joins TRBV4-2 and TRBJ2-5; tentatively, D is TRBD2 (6 bases). CDR3 length: 17 amino acids. Trimming left V 6 bases short and J 2 bases short, with 22 bases between. Germline CDR1 and CDR2: LGHNA and YNFKEQ.

CDR3 region: CATYDRIYGYTF. CDR3 coding DNA: TGTGCCACCTATGACAGGATCTATGGCTACACCTTC. The V and J genes are TRBV6-5 and TRBJ1-2; tentative D call: TRBD1 (6 bases). In germline, CDR1 is MNHEY, CDR2 SVGAGI. Trimming pared 10 bases from V and 4 bases from J, leaving 13 bases between. The CDR3 covers 12 residues.

This clonotype occurred a few times. This chain joins TRBV18 and TRBJ2-7; D perhaps matches TRBD2 (5 bases). This CDR3 is built from 16 residues. Per the germline V gene, CDR1 is KGHSH and CDR2 is LQKENI. Trimming took off 3 bases at V and 0 bases at J, with 15 bases between the two ends. The chain's CDR3 is CASSPFSGSGSYEQYF. CDR3 coding DNA: TGTGCCAGCTCACCTTTCTCGGGGTCAGGCTCCTACGAGCAGTACTTC. Full variable domain (missing parts from reference TRBV18 and TRBJ2-7): NAGVMQNPRHLVRRRGQEARLRCSPMKGHSHVYWYRQLPEEGLKFMVYLQKENIIDESGMPKERFSAEFPKEGPSILRIQQVVRGDSAAYFCASSPFSGSGSYEQYFGPGTRLTVT.

This clonotype appeared a few times. This chain connects TRBV6-2 or TRBV6-3 to TRBJ2-7; no clear D. The length of the CDR3 is 15 residues. Germline V lookup: CDR1 MNHEY, CDR2 SVGEGT. The ends were cut back, 0 bases at V and 6 bases at J, with 15 bases in the middle. The CDR3 reads CASSYSPTSPSEQYF. CDR3 nucleotide sequence: TGTGCCAGCAGTTACTCACCTACCTCTCCCTCCGAGCAGTACTTC.

The CDR3 loop reads CATTIGVTGNTIYF. The CDR3 nucleotides read TGTGCCACCACAATTGGGGTAACCGGAAACACCATATATTTT. This sequence joins TRBV24-1 and TRBJ1-3; D uncertain. Germline V gives CDR1 KGHDR, CDR2 SFDVKD. Deletions cut 8 bases from V and 4 bases from J, with 14 bases between. The CDR3 is 14 amino acids.

This clonotype was counted at least ten times. Compared with germline, one end of the junction differs, possibly owing to a read error. This chain joins TRBV5-1 and TRBJ2-3; no definite D call. Germline V gene sequence: CDR1 SGHRS, CDR2 YFSETQ. The CDR3 has 14 amino acids. CDR3 amino acids: CASSFSGGTDTQYF. CDR3 in DNA: TGTGCCAGCAGCTTTTCCGGCGGCACAGATACGCAGTATTTT.